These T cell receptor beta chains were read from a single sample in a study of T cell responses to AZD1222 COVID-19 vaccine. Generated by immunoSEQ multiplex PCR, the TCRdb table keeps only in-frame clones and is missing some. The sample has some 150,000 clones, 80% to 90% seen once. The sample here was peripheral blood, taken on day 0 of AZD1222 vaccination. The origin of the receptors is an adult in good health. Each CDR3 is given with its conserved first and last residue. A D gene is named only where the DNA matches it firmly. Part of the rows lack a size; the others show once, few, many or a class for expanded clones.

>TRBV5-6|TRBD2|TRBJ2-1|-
CASSGTSAGLEQFF
TGTGCCAGCAGCGGGACTAGCGCCGGCCTTGAGCAGTTCTTC
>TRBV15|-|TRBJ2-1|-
CATSRDRAGLTGEQFF
TGTGCCACCAGCAGAGATAGGGCGGGACTCACGGGTGAGCAGTTCTTC
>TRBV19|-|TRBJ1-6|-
CASSMGGMITGSPLHF
TGTGCCAGTAGTATGGGGGGGATGATTACGGGTTCACCCCTCCACTTT
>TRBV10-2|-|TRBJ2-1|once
CASSDPGLQNEQFF
TGCGCCAGCAGTGATCCGGGACTTCAGAATGAGCAGTTCTTC
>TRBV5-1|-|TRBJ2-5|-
CASRGGHDQETQYF
TGCGCCAGCAGAGGAGGACACGACCAAGAGACCCAGTACTTC
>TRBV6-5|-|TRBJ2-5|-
CAIRGATQETQYF
TGTGCCATCCGCGGGGCTACCCAAGAGACCCAGTACTTC
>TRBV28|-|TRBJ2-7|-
CASSLGRQAIYEQYF
TGTGCCAGCAGTTTAGGACGACAGGCTATTTACGAGCAGTACTTC
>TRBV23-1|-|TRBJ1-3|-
CASSQGEGNTIYF
TGCGCCAGCAGTCAAGGGGAGGGAAACACCATATATTTT
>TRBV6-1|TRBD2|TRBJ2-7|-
CASCPGGYEQYF
TGTGCCAGCTGCCCGGGGGGCTACGAGCAGTACTTC
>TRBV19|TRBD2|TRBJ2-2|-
CASSIAGGAGELFF
TGTGCCAGTAGTATAGCGGGAGGGGCCGGGGAGCTGTTTTTT
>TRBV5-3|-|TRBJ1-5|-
CARRDRPGREHQPQHF
TGTGCCAGAAGGGACCGCCCGGGACGAGAACATCAGCCCCAGCATTTT
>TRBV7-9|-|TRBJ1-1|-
CASSLLGIGTSNTEAFF
TGTGCCAGCAGCTTACTGGGTATTGGTACCTCGAACACTGAAGCTTTCTTT
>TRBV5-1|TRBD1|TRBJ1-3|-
CASSLGTGYSGNTIYF
TGCGCCAGCAGCTTGGGGACAGGCTACTCTGGAAACACCATATATTTT
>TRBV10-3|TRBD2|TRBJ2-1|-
CAIRGTSGQGYNEQFF
TGTGCCATCAGGGGGACTAGCGGTCAGGGTTACAATGAGCAGTTCTTC
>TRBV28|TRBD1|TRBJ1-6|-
CASSLGDREGSPLHF
TGTGCCAGCAGTTTAGGGGACAGGGAAGGCTCACCCCTCCACTTT
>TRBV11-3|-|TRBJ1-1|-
CASSLTGNTEAFF
TGTGCCAGCAGCTTAACAGGGAACACTGAAGCTTTCTTT
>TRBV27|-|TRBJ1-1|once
CASSLRVGGAFF
TGTGCCAGCAGTTTAAGGGTCGGTGGAGCTTTCTTT
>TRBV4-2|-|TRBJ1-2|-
CASSQAGGGNYGYTF
TGTGCCAGCAGCCAAGCGGGAGGGGGGAACTATGGCTACACCTTC
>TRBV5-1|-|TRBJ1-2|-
CASSSDRNGYTF
TGCGCCAGCAGCTCGGACAGAAATGGCTACACCTTC
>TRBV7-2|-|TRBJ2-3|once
CASSSGQGTSTDTQYF
TGTGCCAGCAGCTCCGGGCAGGGGACTAGCACAGATACGCAGTATTTT